The clone carrying this TCR beta chain has just a few counts. The antigen remains unidentified. The data were obtained in a study of post-analysis software for immune sequencing data. Background on the study: Disease trajectories encompassed relapsing-remitting, secondary progressive and progressive-relapsing multiple sclerosis. Study outcomes and limitations: TRBV segments more frequent in patients than in controls numbered roughly 5 and included TRBV5-6, TRBV5-1 and TRBV20-1.

CDR1 and CDR2 from the germline V gene are MNHEY and SMNVEV (reference sequence). The CDR3 runs to 16 residues. Trimming took off 3 bases at V and 6 bases at J, with 18 bases between the two ends. TCR beta libraries were prepared from cDNA with unique molecular identifiers. TCRdb redid the calling of the PCR reads with MiXCR, one entry per CDR3 protein. The sample has roughly 670,000 distinct CDR3 sequences; approximately 60% are singletons. The receptor comes from a girl aged 2-10 years with multiple sclerosis. The chain has TRBV27 and TRBJ2-1; no definite D call. The material sequenced was blood. The DNA of the CDR3 is TGTGCCAGCAGTTTTAGTCGGTGGGGAAAAAGCAATGAGCAGTTCTTC. Protein sequence: CASSFSRWGKSNEQFF.